These T cell receptor beta chains were read from a single sample in a study of shared clonotypes between healthy human individuals. TCRdb's copy holds only in-frame clones and misses some; the assay was immunoSEQ multiplex PCR. The table records some 1 million clones, 75% of them present only once. The sequenced sample was memory CD4+ T cells sorted from blood. The receptors originated from a man aged 18 to 30 in good health. Each CDR3 is given with its conserved first and last residue. A D gene is named only where the DNA matches it firmly. Clone size is not always given. Where it is, it says once, few, many or a class for expanded clones.

abundance,j_gene,v_gene,d_gene,CDR3aa,CDR3nt
.,TRBJ2-3,TRBV28,TRBD2,CASSPTSGGPKDTQYF,TGTGCCAGCAGTCCTACTAGCGGGGGCCCCAAGGATACGCAGTATTTT
few,TRBJ1-1,TRBV18,.,CASSEGENTEAFF,TGTGCCAGCTCGGAGGGGGAAAACACTGAAGCTTTCTTT
.,TRBJ2-2,TRBV30,.,CAWSELIPGAGGELFF,TGTGCCTGGAGTGAATTGATCCCGGGGGCCGGCGGGGAGCTGTTTTTT
.,TRBJ1-3,TRBV19,.,CASSGIDSGNTIYF,TGTGCCAGTAGTGGGATAGACTCTGGAAACACCATATATTTT
.,TRBJ1-1,TRBV6-5,.,CVSASAVNTEAFF,TGTGTCAGTGCCAGCGCAGTGAACACTGAAGCTTTCTTT
.,TRBJ2-7,TRBV11-1,TRBD2,CATLPGREGVSGLREQYF,TGTGCCACCCTCCCTGGGCGGGAGGGCGTGTCGGGACTCAGGGAGCAGTACTTC
.,TRBJ1-3,TRBV18,TRBD1,CASSPQRPGTAGNTIYF,TGTGCCAGCTCACCTCAACGACCCGGGACAGCTGGAAACACCATATATTTT
few,TRBJ2-3,TRBV2,TRBD2,CASSRGLAGLGDTQYF,TGTGCCAGCAGCCGCGGACTAGCGGGCCTGGGAGATACGCAGTATTTT
few,TRBJ1-4,TRBV11-2,.,CASSLPTAHGNEKLFF,TGTGCCAGCAGCTTACCTACGGCACATGGGAATGAAAAACTGTTTTTT
.,TRBJ2-7,TRBV10-3,.,CAISESTGDEQYF,TGTGCCATCAGTGAGTCGACGGGGGACGAGCAGTACTTC
few,TRBJ1-1,TRBV9,.,CASSVRTNTEAFF,TGTGCCAGCAGCGTAAGGACGAACACTGAAGCTTTCTTT
.,TRBJ2-1,TRBV11-2,TRBD2,CASSTLAGGHNEQFF,TGTGCCAGCAGCACACTAGCGGGGGGGCACAATGAGCAGTTCTTC
.,TRBJ2-2,TRBV7-9,TRBD1,CATRPTGGKAGELFF,TGTGCCACCCGGCCAACAGGGGGCAAAGCCGGGGAGCTGTTTTTT
.,TRBJ2-7,TRBV4-1,.,CASSQQAGQGSYEQYF,TGCGCCAGCAGCCAGCAGGCTGGGCAGGGCTCCTACGAGCAGTACTTC
.,TRBJ2-5,TRBV14,TRBD1,CASSRSGTALWETQYF,TGTGCCAGCAGCCGATCCGGGACAGCCCTTTGGGAGACCCAGTACTTC
.,TRBJ1-2,TRBV4-3,.,CASSQDVRVTGYTF,TGCGCCAGCAGCCAAGATGTCAGAGTTACTGGCTACACCTTC
.,TRBJ2-7,TRBV5-4,TRBD1,CASSRDRGLYEQYF,TGTGCCAGCAGCCGCGACAGGGGGTTGTACGAGCAGTACTTC
.,TRBJ2-5,TRBV28,.,CASSLMAGQETQYF,TGTGCCAGCAGTTTAATGGCCGGTCAAGAGACCCAGTACTTC
.,TRBJ1-4,TRBV18,.,CASSPRQANEGKLFF,TGTGCCAGCTCACCTCGACAGGCAAATGAGGGAAAACTGTTTTTT
.,TRBJ2-5,TRBV30,.,CAWSVSGRKQETQYF,TGTGCCTGGAGTGTATCCGGCAGGAAACAAGAGACCCAGTACTTC
few,TRBJ2-5,TRBV7-2,.,CASSSSPARGQETQYF,TGTGCCAGCAGCTCAAGCCCGGCCAGGGGCCAAGAGACCCAGTACTTC
few,TRBJ1-5,TRBV6-6,.,CASSPRVQPQHF,TGTGCCAGCAGTCCCAGGGTGCAGCCCCAGCATTTT